These 13 T cell receptor beta chains share one sample of origin, sequenced in a study of PD-L1 blockade in urothelial cancer. Only in-frame clones appear in the TCRdb table, and some are missing; sequencing was by immunoSEQ multiplex PCR. The sample lists 100,000 to 150,000 clones, roughly 83% occurring once. Documented time point: pretreatment peripheral blood. This specimen was PBMCs, taken around atezolizumab (anti-PD-L1) treatment. The receptors originated from a man between 45 and 60 years old with urothelial cancer.

The chain employs TRBV7-2 and TRBJ1-4, with D perhaps TRBD1 (5 bases). CDR1 and CDR2 from the germline V gene are SGHTA and FQGNSA. The V gene lost 3 bases and the J gene lost 11 bases, with 16 bases spanning the gap. This CDR3 has 14 amino acids. CDR3 in amino acids: CASSLGIGGGKLFF. The CDR3 DNA is TGTGCCAGCAGCTTGGGGATCGGGGGTGGCAAACTGTTTTTT.

The V and J genes are TRBV5-1 and TRBJ2-1; 8 bases are a match to TRBD2. V shed 2 bases, J shed 16 bases, and the junction held 11 bases outside the gene matches. Germline-derived CDR1 and CDR2 are SGHRS and YFSETQ. The CDR3 length is 13 residues. The CDR3 DNA follows: TGCGCCAGCAGCTTAGACGGAGCGGGGGCCCCATTCTTC. Translating gives CASSLDGAGAPFF.

The chain employs TRBV5-4 and TRBJ1-4; 8 positions agree with TRBD1. Per the germline V gene, CDR1 is SGHNT and CDR2 is YYREEE (reference sequence). The J segment lost 4 bases and the V segment lost 1 base, leaving 3 bases of the junction unmatched. The CDR3 loop spans 15 amino acids. The CDR3 nucleotides are TGTGCCAGCAGCTTGAACAGGGGGTTTAATGAAAAACTGTTTTTT. Translation: CASSLNRGFNEKLFF.

This chain uses TRBV19 with TRBJ2-3; no definite D call. The V gene's germline CDR1 is LNHDA and CDR2 SQIVND (reference sequence). The CDR3 covers 16 residues. V gave up 3 bases and J gave up 6 bases, with 19 bases separating them. The CDR3 loop reads CASSINGHQVGDTQYF. In DNA form, the CDR3 reads TGTGCCAGTAGTATCAATGGCCACCAGGTTGGGGATACGCAGTATTTT.

The chain has TRBV5-8 and TRBJ1-5, with 10 positions matching TRBD1. Germline trimming cut 4 bases from V and 7 bases from J; bases unmatched to any gene: 8. The CDR3 has 15 residues. Germline-derived CDR1 and CDR2 are SGHTS and YDEGEE. CDR3 loop: CASSDYGTGDQPQHF. DNA for the CDR3: TGTGCCAGCAGCGATTACGGGACAGGGGACCAGCCCCAGCATTTT.

The rearrangement joins TRBV28 to TRBJ2-7; 9 bases map to TRBD2. The J segment lost 0 bases and the V segment lost 3 bases, leaving 9 bases of the junction unmatched. From germline, CDR1 is MDHEN and CDR2 SYDVKM. This CDR3 region has 17 residues. CDR3 sequence reads: CASSLAAASGASYEQYF. The DNA of the CDR3 is TGTGCCAGCAGTTTGGCGGCCGCTAGCGGGGCCTCCTACGAGCAGTACTTC.

The gene calls are TRBV27 and TRBJ1-5, with 7 bases that match TRBD1. The CDR3 contains 15 residues. Looked up from germline, CDR1 is MNHEY and CDR2 is SMNVEV (reference sequence). The ends lost 0 bases at V and 6 bases at J; junction bases unmatched: 5. This CDR3 reads CASSLSGGPSQPQHF. CDR3 coding DNA: TGTGCCAGCAGTTTATCAGGGGGCCCCAGTCAGCCCCAGCATTTT.

The genes are TRBV12-5 and TRBJ2-1; 14 nucleotides align to TRBD2. The ends lost 5 bases at V and 6 bases at J; junction bases unmatched: 3. CDR1 is LGHNT, CDR2 FRNRAP, per germline. This CDR3 is built from 15 residues. Here the CDR3 reads CASGPGTSGSNEQFF. DNA for the CDR3: TGTGCTAGTGGTCCCGGGACTAGCGGGAGCAATGAGCAGTTCTTC. Combining the CDR3 with reference TRBV12-5 and TRBJ2-1 gives the whole variable domain DARVTQTPRHKVTEMGQEVTMRCQPILGHNTVFWYRQTMMQGLELLAYFRNRAPLDDSGMPKDRFSAEMPDATLATLKIQPSEPRDSAVYFCASGPGTSGSNEQFFGPGTRLTVL.

The genes are TRBV7-3 and TRBJ2-3, with 8 bases fitting TRBD1. With 5 bases clipped from V and 13 bases from J, the junction kept 8 bases outside the gene matches. CDR1 and CDR2 (germline): SGHTA, FQGTGA. This CDR3 spans 12 amino acids. CDR3 region: CASSPGQGNKYF. The CDR3 DNA is TGTGCCAGCAGCCCTGGACAGGGTAATAAGTATTTT.

This clone has more than one count but fewer than ten. J is TRBJ2-3 and V is TRBV5-1; 12 bases line up with TRBD2. CDR3 length equals 16 residues. Germline CDR1 and CDR2: SGHRS and YFSETQ. Unmatched junction bases numbered 2, after V lost 2 bases and J lost 1 base. CDR3 sequence (DNA): TGCGCCAGCAGCTTTCGACTAGCGGGGGGCACAGATACGCAGTATTTT. Protein: CASSFRLAGGTDTQYF.

The chain is built from TRBV4-1 and TRBJ2-3; D not certain. The CDR3 loop spans 12 amino acids. The ends were cut back, 4 bases at V and 0 bases at J, with 2 bases in the middle. Germline CDR1 reads MGHRA; CDR2 reads YSYEKL. The CDR3 protein is CASSLSTDTQYF. The CDR3 DNA reads as TGCGCCAGCAGCCTAAGCACAGATACGCAGTATTTT.

This chain joins TRBV9 and TRBJ2-7; D might be TRBD2 (6 bases). The V and J ends lost 3 bases and 4 bases respectively, with 14 bases between them. CDR1 is SGDLS and CDR2 is YYNGEE in the germline V gene. CDR3 size: 14 residues. The CDR3 reads CASSGGEVKYEQYF. The CDR3 coding sequence is TGTGCCAGCAGCGGAGGGGAGGTAAAGTACGAGCAGTACTTC.

The chain links TRBV19 to TRBJ1-3; the match to TRBD1 covers 8 bases. This CDR3 spans 18 amino acids. J lost 0 bases, V lost 4 bases, and 11 bases had no gene match. CDR1 and CDR2 (germline): LNHDA, SQIVND (reference sequence). The CDR3 bases are TGTGCCAGTAGTACAACCTACCCCGACAGGGGCTCTGGAAACACCATATATTTT. Translated, it gives CASSTTYPDRGSGNTIYF.